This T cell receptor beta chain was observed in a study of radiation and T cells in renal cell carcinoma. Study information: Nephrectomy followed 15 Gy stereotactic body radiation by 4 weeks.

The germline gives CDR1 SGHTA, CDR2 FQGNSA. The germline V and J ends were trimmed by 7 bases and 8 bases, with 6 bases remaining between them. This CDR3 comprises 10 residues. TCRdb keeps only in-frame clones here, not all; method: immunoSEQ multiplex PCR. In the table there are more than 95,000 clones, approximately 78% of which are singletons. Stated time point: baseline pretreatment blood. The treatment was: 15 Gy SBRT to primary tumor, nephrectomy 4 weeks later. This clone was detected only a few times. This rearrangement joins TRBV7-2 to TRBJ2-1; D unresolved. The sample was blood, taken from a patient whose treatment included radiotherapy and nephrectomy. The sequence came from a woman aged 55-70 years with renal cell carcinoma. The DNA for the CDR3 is TGTGCCAGCAACCGGTATGAGCAGTTCTTC. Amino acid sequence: CASNRYEQFF.